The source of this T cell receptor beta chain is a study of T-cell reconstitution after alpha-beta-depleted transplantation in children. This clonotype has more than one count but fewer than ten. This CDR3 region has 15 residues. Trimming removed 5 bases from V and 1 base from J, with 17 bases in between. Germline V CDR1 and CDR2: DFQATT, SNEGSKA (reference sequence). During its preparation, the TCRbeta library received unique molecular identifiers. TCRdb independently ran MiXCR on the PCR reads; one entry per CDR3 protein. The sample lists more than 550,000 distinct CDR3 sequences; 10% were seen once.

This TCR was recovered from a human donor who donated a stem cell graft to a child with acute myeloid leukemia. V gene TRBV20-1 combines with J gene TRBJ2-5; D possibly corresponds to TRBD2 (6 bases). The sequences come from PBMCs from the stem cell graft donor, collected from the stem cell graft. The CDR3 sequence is CSAPPRPGSQETQYF. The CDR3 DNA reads TGCAGTGCTCCACCCCGGCCCGGGAGCCAAGAGACCCAGTACTTC.